This entry lists 16 T cell receptor beta chains sequenced from one sample in a study of blood T cell repertoires in COVID-19. Profiled with immunoSEQ multiplex PCR; TCRdb holds only in-frame clones, not every one. The table has fewer than 35,000 clones, 85% to 90% seen once. Sequenced: peripheral blood. These receptors were obtained from a man older than 75 with acute or convalescent COVID-19.

The rearrangement joins TRBV6-1 to TRBJ1-1; the D is unclear. Between the trimmed V and J ends, which lost 0 bases and 0 bases, there was a span of 8 bases. The length of the CDR3 is 15 residues. Per the germline V gene, CDR1 is MNHNS and CDR2 is SASEGT. The CDR3 region has the DNA TGTGCCAGCAGTGAAGCTCTCTCGGTGAACACTGAAGCTTTCTTT. It specifies CASSEALSVNTEAFF.

The V call is TRBV7-9, the J call TRBJ2-2, with 10 bases aligning to TRBD2. The junction had 2 bases not matched to a gene; V was cut back by 1 base and J by 6 bases. This CDR3 region has 15 residues. CDR1 is SEHNR, CDR2 FQNEAQ, per germline (reference sequence). In nucleotides, the CDR3 is TGTGCCAGCAGCTTAGGAGCGGGGGGGCCCGGGGAGCTGTTTTTT. It is translated as CASSLGAGGPGELFF.

The gene calls are TRBV27 and TRBJ1-2; maybe TRBD1 (6 bases). There are 13 residues in the CDR3. The germline CDR1 and CDR2 sequences are MNHEY and SMNVEV (reference sequence). Trimming removed 3 bases at V and 7 bases at J, with 12 bases between. Here the CDR3 DNA reads TGTGCCAGCAGTTTTTTAGGGGACACTGGCTACACCTTC. Translated, it gives CASSFLGDTGYTF.

The rearrangement links TRBV19 to TRBJ1-2; D gene ambiguous. Germline values: CDR1 LNHDA, CDR2 SQIVND (reference sequence). V was trimmed by 9 bases and J by 4 bases, leaving 18 bases between them. The CDR3 consists of 14 residues. This CDR3 is CASSSVSRGYGYTF. CDR3 coding DNA: TGTGCCAGCTCCTCAGTTAGCCGTGGCTATGGCTACACCTTC.

The rearrangement joins TRBV30 to TRBJ2-7, with 7 nucleotides matching TRBD2. Germline CDR1 GTSNPN, CDR2 SVGIG (reference sequence). V lost 0 bases, J lost 3 bases, and 8 bases stayed unmatched. The CDR3 is 15 residues long. CDR3 DNA: TGTGCCTGGAGTGTACGAAGAAGGACTAGCTACGAGCAGTACTTC. Translation gives CAWSVRRRTSYEQYF.

CDR3 amino acids: CASSLDQGRSYTF. The CDR3 region has the DNA TGTGCCAGCAGCTTAGACCAGGGAAGGAGCTACACCTTC. V is TRBV7-9 and J is TRBJ1-2, with D perhaps matching TRBD1 (5 bases). Trimming took 1 base from V and 9 from J, leaving 12 bases between them. In germline, CDR1 is SEHNR, CDR2 FQNEAQ (reference sequence). This CDR3 has 13 residues. The variable domain in full, completed from reference TRBV7-9 and TRBJ1-2, reads DTGVSQNPRHKITKRGQNVTFRCDPISEHNRLYWYRQTLGQGPEFLTYFQNEAQLEKSRLLSDRFSAERPKGSFSTLEIQRTEQGDSAMYLCASSLDQGRSYTFGSGTRLTVV.

V and J are TRBV2 and TRBJ1-5; D possibly corresponds to TRBD1 (6 bases). Deletions cut 8 bases from V and 3 bases from J, with 14 bases between. Germline V gives CDR1 SNHLY, CDR2 FYNNEI. This CDR3 region has 14 residues. Written as DNA, the CDR3 is TGTGCCAGCGGGCGAGGGGGGGCCAATCAGCCCCAGCATTTT. It specifies CASGRGGANQPQHF.

This rearrangement joins TRBV6-5 to TRBJ1-4; D is undetermined. The CDR3 runs to 13 residues. V was shortened by 2 bases and J by 6 bases, with 7 bases between the two germline ends. Germline lookup yields CDR1 MNHEY and CDR2 SVGAGI. In DNA form, the CDR3 reads TGTGCCAGCAGTTACCGGTCGGATGAAAAACTGTTTTTT. Its protein is CASSYRSDEKLFF.

The chain carries TRBV21-1 and TRBJ1-1; TRBD1, as called in the table, went unchecked against the DNA. TRBV21-1 is tagged as a pseudogene. The CDR3 runs to 12 residues. CDR3 in DNA: TGTGCCAGCGGCCAGGGGGAGCCTGAAGCTTTCTTT. Amino acid sequence: CASGQGEPEAFF.

The rearrangement joins TRBV5-1 to TRBJ2-3; 9 nucleotides line up with TRBD2. Losses at the gene ends were 8 bases for V and 4 bases for J; bases not matched to a gene: 8. Germline assignment: CDR1 SGHRS and CDR2 YFSETQ. The CDR3 loop spans 14 amino acids. The CDR3 DNA reads TGCGCCAGTCAACAGCGGGGGGTAGCAGATACGCAGTATTTT. Amino acid sequence: CASQQRGVADTQYF.

This chain connects TRBV10-3 to TRBJ1-6; the match to TRBD1 covers 9 bases. The CDR3 loop spans 14 amino acids. Germline V gene data show CDR1 as ENHRY and CDR2 as SYGVKD. Losses at the gene ends were 10 bases for V and 7 bases for J; bases not matched to a gene: 8. As DNA, the CDR3 is TGTGCCACCCGTGGGACAGGGCCAAATTCACCCCTCCACTTT. This gives the protein CATRGTGPNSPLHF.

The chain has TRBV27 and TRBJ1-1; 9 nucleotides agree with TRBD1. With 7 bases clipped from V and 8 bases from J, the junction kept 11 bases outside the gene matches. This CDR3 contains 14 residues. Germline CDR1 MNHEY, CDR2 SMNVEV (reference sequence). In DNA form, the CDR3 reads TGTGCCAGCAACCCAACCGGGACAGGGCAAGAAGCTTTCTTT. Protein sequence: CASNPTGTGQEAFF.

This clone has a single count. The chain joins TRBV19 to TRBJ1-1; D may be TRBD1 (5 bases). The germline V gene encodes CDR1 LNHDA and CDR2 SQIVND (reference sequence). The CDR3 loop spans 12 amino acids. V lost 5 bases, J lost 7 bases, and 11 bases lay in between. The CDR3 nucleotides read TGTGCCAGTAGTTTCAGACAGAGTGAAGCTTTCTTT. Residues: CASSFRQSEAFF.

The gene calls are TRBV19 and TRBJ2-3, with 10 positions matching TRBD2. The CDR3 has 15 amino acids. V shed 10 bases, J shed 1 base, and the junction held 8 bases outside the gene matches. Germline-derived CDR1 and CDR2 are LNHDA and SQIVND (reference sequence). The CDR3 protein is CATQRLAGGTDTQYF. The CDR3 DNA is TGTGCCACCCAGCGGCTAGCGGGAGGCACAGATACGCAGTATTTT.

The CDR3 region has the DNA TGTGCCAGCCGAAAAAATGGGGACACCGGGGATGGCTACACCTTC. It yields the protein CASRKNGDTGDGYTF. The chain couples TRBV2 to TRBJ1-2; TRBD1 is a possible D gene (6 bases). Germline values: CDR1 SNHLY, CDR2 FYNNEI. This CDR3 has 15 residues. The V end was cut by 8 bases, the J end by 6 bases, with 22 bases between.

The chain couples TRBV11-2 to TRBJ2-3; 8 nucleotides line up with TRBD2. V shed 2 bases, J shed 4 bases, and the junction held 8 bases outside the gene matches. Germline V gives CDR1 SGHAT, CDR2 FQNNGV. The CDR3 runs to 16 residues. In nucleotides, the CDR3 is TGTGCCAGCAGCTTATCCACTAGCGGAAGAGCAGATACGCAGTATTTT. It codes for CASSLSTSGRADTQYF.